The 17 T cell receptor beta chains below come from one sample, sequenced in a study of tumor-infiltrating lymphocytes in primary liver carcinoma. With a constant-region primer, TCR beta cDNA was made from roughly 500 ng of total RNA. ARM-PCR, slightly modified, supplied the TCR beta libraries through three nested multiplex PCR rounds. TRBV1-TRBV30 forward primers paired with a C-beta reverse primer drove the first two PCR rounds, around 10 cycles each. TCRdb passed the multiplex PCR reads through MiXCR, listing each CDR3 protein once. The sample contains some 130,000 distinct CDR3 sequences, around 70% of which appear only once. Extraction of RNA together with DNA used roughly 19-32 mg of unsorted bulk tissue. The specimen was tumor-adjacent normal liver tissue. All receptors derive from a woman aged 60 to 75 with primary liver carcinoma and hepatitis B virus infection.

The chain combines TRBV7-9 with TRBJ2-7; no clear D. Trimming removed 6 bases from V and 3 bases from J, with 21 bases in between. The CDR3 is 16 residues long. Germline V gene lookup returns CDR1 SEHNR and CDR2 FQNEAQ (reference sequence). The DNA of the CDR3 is TGTGCCAGCAGTCCCTGGGATCAGGCGGTGGACTACGAGCAGTACTTC. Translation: CASSPWDQAVDYEQYF.

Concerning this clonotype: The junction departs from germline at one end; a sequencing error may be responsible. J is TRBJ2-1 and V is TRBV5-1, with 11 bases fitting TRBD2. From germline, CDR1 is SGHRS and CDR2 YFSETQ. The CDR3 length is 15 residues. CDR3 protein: CASSLLAGVHKEQFF. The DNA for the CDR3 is TGCGCCAGCAGCTTACTAGCGGGAGTACACAAAGAGCAGTTCTTC.

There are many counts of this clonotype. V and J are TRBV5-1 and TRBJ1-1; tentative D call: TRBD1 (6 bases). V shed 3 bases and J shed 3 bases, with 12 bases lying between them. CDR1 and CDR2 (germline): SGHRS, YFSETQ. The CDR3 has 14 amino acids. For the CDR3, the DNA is TGCGCCAGCAGCTGGCAGACAGGCTACACTGAAGCTTTCTTT. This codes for CASSWQTGYTEAFF.

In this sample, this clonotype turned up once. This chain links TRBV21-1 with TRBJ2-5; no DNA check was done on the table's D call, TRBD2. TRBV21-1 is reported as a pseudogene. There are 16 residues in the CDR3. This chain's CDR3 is CASSKVPGPTQEAQYF. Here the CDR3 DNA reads TGTGCCAGCAGCAAAGTTCCGGGCCCGACCCAAGAGGCCCAGTACTTC.

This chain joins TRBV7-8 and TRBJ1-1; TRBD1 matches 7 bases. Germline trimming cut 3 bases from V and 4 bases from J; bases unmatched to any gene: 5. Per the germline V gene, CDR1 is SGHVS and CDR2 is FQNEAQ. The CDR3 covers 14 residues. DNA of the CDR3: TGTGCCAGCAGCTTCGAGGGGGCTGGCACTGAAGCTTTCTTT. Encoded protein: CASSFEGAGTEAFF.

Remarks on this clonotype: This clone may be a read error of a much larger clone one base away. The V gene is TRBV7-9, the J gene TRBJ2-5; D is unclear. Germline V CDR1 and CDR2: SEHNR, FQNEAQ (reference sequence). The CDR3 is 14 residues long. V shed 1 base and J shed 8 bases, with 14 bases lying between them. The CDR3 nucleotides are TGTGCCAGCAGCTTAGTTGCTCAGCGAGATACCCAGTACTTC. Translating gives CASSLVAQRDTQYF.

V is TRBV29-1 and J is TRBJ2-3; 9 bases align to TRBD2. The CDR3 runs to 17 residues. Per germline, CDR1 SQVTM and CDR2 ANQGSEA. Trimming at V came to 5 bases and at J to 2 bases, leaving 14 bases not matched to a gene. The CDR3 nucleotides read TGCAGCGTTATAGGTTGGCTAGCGGGAAGCAACACAGATACGCAGTATTTT. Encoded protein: CSVIGWLAGSNTDTQYF.

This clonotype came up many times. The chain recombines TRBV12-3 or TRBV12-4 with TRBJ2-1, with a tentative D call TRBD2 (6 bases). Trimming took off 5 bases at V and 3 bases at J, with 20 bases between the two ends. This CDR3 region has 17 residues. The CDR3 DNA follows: TGTGCCAGCAGTACAATCGTTGCGGTAGCGGACTACAATGAGCAGTTCTTC. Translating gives CASSTIVAVADYNEQFF.

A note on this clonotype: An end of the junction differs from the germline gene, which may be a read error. CDR3 residues: CASSYPGLGLAASTDTQYF. CDR3 sequence (DNA): TGTGCCAGCAGCTACCCGGGATTGGGACTAGCGGCTAGCACAGATACGCAGTATTTC. The chain carries TRBV11-2 and TRBJ2-3; 11 bases line up with TRBD2. The V gene's germline CDR1 is SGHAT and CDR2 FQNNGV. The CDR3 extends over 19 amino acids.

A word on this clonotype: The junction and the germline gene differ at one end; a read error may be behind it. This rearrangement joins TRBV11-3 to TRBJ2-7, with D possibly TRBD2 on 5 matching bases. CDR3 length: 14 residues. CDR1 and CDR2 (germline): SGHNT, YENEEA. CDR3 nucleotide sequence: TGCGCCATCAGCTCGGCTGGGAGCTCCTACGAGCAGTACTTC. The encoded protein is CAISSAGSSYEQYF. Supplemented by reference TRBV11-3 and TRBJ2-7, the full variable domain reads EAGVVQSPRYKIIEKKQPVAFWCNPISGHNTLYWYLQNLGQGPELLIRYENEEAVDDSQLPKDRFSAERLKGVDSTLKIQPAELGDSAVYLCAISSAGSSYEQYFGPGTRLTVT.

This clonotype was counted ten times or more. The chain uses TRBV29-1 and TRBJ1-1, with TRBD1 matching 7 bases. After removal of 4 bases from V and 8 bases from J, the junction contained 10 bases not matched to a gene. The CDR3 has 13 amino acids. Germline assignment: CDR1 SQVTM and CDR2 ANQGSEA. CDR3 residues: CSVVETGKKEAFF. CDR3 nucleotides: TGCAGCGTTGTTGAGACAGGGAAAAAAGAAGCTTTCTTT. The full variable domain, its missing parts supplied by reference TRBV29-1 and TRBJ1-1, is SAVISQKPSRDICQRGTSLTIQCQVDSQVTMMFWYRQQPGQSLTLIATANQGSEATYESGFVIDKFPISRPNLTFSTLTVSNMSPEDSSIYLCSVVETGKKEAFFGQGTRLTVV.

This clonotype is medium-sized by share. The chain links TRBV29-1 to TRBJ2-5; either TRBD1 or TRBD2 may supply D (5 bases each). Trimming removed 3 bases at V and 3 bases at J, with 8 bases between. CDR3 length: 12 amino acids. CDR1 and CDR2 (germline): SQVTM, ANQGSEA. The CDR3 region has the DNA TGCAGCGTTGATAGAGGGGAAGAGACCCAGTACTTC. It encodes CSVDRGEETQYF.

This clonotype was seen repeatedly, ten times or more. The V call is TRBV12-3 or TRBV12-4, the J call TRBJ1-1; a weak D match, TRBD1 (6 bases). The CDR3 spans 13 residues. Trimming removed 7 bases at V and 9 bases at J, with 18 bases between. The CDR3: CASTLGGPAKAFF. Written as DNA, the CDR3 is TGTGCCAGCACCCTCGGGGGGCCGGCTAAAGCTTTCTTT.

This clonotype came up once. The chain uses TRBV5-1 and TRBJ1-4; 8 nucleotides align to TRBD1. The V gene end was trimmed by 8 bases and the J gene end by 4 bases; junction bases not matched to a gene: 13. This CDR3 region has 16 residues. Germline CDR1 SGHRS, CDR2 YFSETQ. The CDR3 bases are TGCGCCAGTAGCGCTGGACAGGGAGGAATTAATGAAAAACTGTTTTTT. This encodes CASSAGQGGINEKLFF.

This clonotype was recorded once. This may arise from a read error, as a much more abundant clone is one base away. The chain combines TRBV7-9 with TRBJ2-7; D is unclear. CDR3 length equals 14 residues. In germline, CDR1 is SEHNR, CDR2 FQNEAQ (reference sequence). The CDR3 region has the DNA TGTGCCGGCAGCTTATTAGGGCAGGCCTCCGAGCAGTACTTC. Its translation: CAGSLLGQASEQYF.

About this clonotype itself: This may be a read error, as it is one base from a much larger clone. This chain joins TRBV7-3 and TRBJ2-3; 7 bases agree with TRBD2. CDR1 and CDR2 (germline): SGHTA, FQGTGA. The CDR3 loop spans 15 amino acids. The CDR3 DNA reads TGTGTCAGCAGCTCATATGTGGGAGGGCTCTATACGCAGTATTTT. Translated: CVSSSYVGGLYTQYF.

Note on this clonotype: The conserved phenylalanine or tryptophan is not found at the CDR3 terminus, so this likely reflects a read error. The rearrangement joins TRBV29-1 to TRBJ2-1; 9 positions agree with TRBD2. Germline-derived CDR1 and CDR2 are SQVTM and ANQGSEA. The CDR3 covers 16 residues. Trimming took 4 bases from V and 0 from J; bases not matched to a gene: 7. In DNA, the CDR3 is TGCAGCGTTGTGGGCCTAGCGGGAATCTCCTACAATGAGCAGTTCCTC. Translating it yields CSVVGLAGISYNEQFL.